These 28 T cell receptor beta chains originate from one sample sequenced in a study of blood T cells in healthy people across ages. With a J-beta primer mix and a sample-barcoded 5' primer, a second PCR ran about 7 to 12 cycles. TCRdb processed the 5' RACE reads anew with MiXCR; each CDR3 protein has one entry. Seen here are about a million distinct CDR3 sequences, less than 45% observed once, and the top ten hold roughly 13%. Sequenced: blood. All receptors come from a young man in good health.

In nucleotides, the CDR3 is TGTGCCAGCAGTTTTTCTTCCCGGGACAGGGTATATGGCTACACCTTC. Translated: CASSFSSRDRVYGYTF. The chain joins TRBV6-1 to TRBJ1-2, with TRBD1 matching over 9 bases. The CDR3 spans 16 residues. Trimming at V came to 5 bases and at J to 5 bases, leaving 12 bases not matched to a gene. Germline CDR1 and CDR2: MNHNS and SASEGT.

Details on this clonotype: One end of the junction fails to match germline, which may point to a read error. The chain uses TRBV20-1 and TRBJ2-1; D is unclear. CDR1 and CDR2 (germline): DFQATT, SNEGSKA (reference sequence). This CDR3 region has 19 residues. CDR3 sequence: CSATPMAGQPRSSYNGQFF. The CDR3 DNA follows: TGCAGTGCCACACCCATGGCAGGCCAACCTCGAAGCTCCTACAATGGGCAGTTCTTC.

The rearrangement links TRBV20-1 to TRBJ2-7; no definite D call. The germline V gene has CDR1 DFQATT and CDR2 SNEGSKA (reference sequence). Trimming stripped 6 bases from V and 7 bases from J, with 19 bases between. This CDR3 contains 13 residues. The CDR3 spells CSATDAWSNEQYF. In DNA form, the CDR3 reads TGCAGTGCCACCGACGCCTGGTCCAATGAGCAGTACTTC.

This sequence joins TRBV21-1 and TRBJ1-1; the table's D call TRBD1 went unverified against the DNA. TRBV21-1 is shown as a pseudogene. CDR3 length: 12 residues. CDR3 amino acids: CASWIRGYEAFF. In nucleotides, the CDR3 is TGTGCCAGCTGGATCCGGGGGTATGAAGCTTTCTTT.

This clonotype was detected a few times. This rearrangement joins TRBV27 to TRBJ1-5, with D perhaps TRBD1 (6 bases). The CDR3 loop spans 15 amino acids. The germline V and J ends were trimmed by 6 bases and 3 bases, with 15 bases remaining between them. Germline V gene lookup returns CDR1 MNHEY and CDR2 SMNVEV (reference sequence). CDR3 in amino acids: CASRIQGSINQPQHF. CDR3 coding DNA: TGTGCCAGCAGAATACAGGGTTCGATCAATCAGCCCCAGCATTTT.

CDR3 DNA sequence: TGTGCCAGCAGCTTCGGACAGCCAGATACGCAGTATTTT. Translation gives CASSFGQPDTQYF. The V gene is TRBV5-5, the J gene TRBJ2-3; possible D gene TRBD1, 6 bases. The CDR3 is 13 amino acids. Trimming left V 2 bases short and J 4 bases short, with 8 bases between. Germline V gene lookup returns CDR1 SGHKS and CDR2 YYEKEE (reference sequence).

CDR3 bases: TGCGCCAGCAGCTTGGTTCCAGTGGGGGATACGCAGTATTTT. Its translation: CASSLVPVGDTQYF. The rearrangement uses TRBV5-1 and TRBJ2-3; D uncertain. This CDR3 has 14 amino acids. Germline CDR1 SGHRS, CDR2 YFSETQ. Between the trimmed V and J ends, which lost 0 bases and 6 bases, there was a span of 11 bases.

This clonotype was seen only a few times. This chain connects TRBV10-3 to TRBJ2-1; D gene ambiguous. The CDR3 contains 13 residues. Germline V CDR1 and CDR2: ENHRY, SYGVKD. V lost 7 bases and J lost 9, with 16 bases in between. The CDR3 DNA is TGTGCCATCACCCCGGAGTATTTGGGTGAGCAGTTCTTC. Translating it yields CAITPEYLGEQFF.

The rearrangement links TRBV7-9 to TRBJ2-5, with 7 bases identical to TRBD1. This CDR3 region has 14 residues. The V gene end was trimmed by 5 bases and the J gene end by 2 bases; junction bases not matched to a gene: 5. The germline V gene has CDR1 SEHNR and CDR2 FQNEAQ (reference sequence). The CDR3 loop reads CASSRDRDQETQYF. The CDR3 DNA is TGTGCCAGCAGCCGAGACAGGGATCAAGAGACCCAGTACTTC.

As DNA, the CDR3 is TGTGCCAGCAGCGTAGACAGGGGGCATCAGCCCCAGCATTTT. Amino acids: CASSVDRGHQPQHF. This sequence joins TRBV9 and TRBJ1-5; 9 nucleotides align to TRBD1. The CDR3 is 14 amino acids. The J segment lost 5 bases and the V segment lost 0 bases, leaving 0 bases of the junction unmatched. Germline lookup yields CDR1 SGDLS and CDR2 YYNGEE.

CDR3 DNA sequence: TGTGCCAGCTTCCGGATGGGGACAGGGGGCGCGAGGAACACTGAAGCTTTCTTT. This sequence encodes CASFRMGTGGARNTEAFF. This chain joins TRBV12-3 or TRBV12-4 and TRBJ1-1; the match to TRBD1 covers 12 bases. J gave up 1 base and V 8 bases, and 14 bases lay outside the gene matches. The CDR3 spans 18 residues.

This clonotype was counted once. The V call is TRBV7-2, the J call TRBJ2-5, with TRBD2 matching 12 bases. There are 16 residues in the CDR3. Germline CDR1 is SGHTA and CDR2 is FQGNSA. The ends lost 4 bases at V and 4 bases at J; junction bases unmatched: 7. The CDR3 DNA reads TGTGCCAGCAGCTCACCTAGCGGGGGGGCTCGAGAGACCCAGTACTTC. Translated, it gives CASSSPSGGARETQYF.

This clonotype was found many times. The chain combines TRBV5-1 with TRBJ1-1, with 7 bases matching TRBD1. Germline V gives CDR1 SGHRS, CDR2 YFSETQ. CDR3 length: 16 residues. Trimming took 4 bases from V and 7 from J; bases not matched to a gene: 16. The CDR3 bases are TGCGCCAGCAGCCCCAACCCCCGACAGGGCGGGGGTGAAGCTTTCTTT. Its protein product is CASSPNPRQGGGEAFF. Complete variable domain (other parts from reference TRBV5-1 and TRBJ1-1): KAGVTQTPRYLIKTRGQQVTLSCSPISGHRSVSWYQQTPGQGLQFLFEYFSETQRNKGNFPGRFSGRQFSNSRSEMNVSTLELGDSALYLCASSPNPRQGGGEAFFGQGTRLTVV.

This clonotype was detected a few times. The rearrangement links TRBV4-2 to TRBJ2-3, with TRBD1 identical over 7 bases. V trimming: 2 bases; J trimming: 8 bases; junction bases outside the gene matches: 7. This CDR3 spans 14 amino acids. Looked up from germline, CDR1 is LGHNA and CDR2 is YNFKEQ. The CDR3 sequence is CASSQSTGSGTQYF. In DNA form, the CDR3 reads TGTGCCAGCAGCCAATCGACAGGGTCGGGTACGCAGTATTTT.

The V gene is TRBV20-1, the J gene TRBJ1-2, with 11 nucleotides matching TRBD1. Germline V gives CDR1 DFQATT, CDR2 SNEGSKA (reference sequence). V lost 4 bases and J lost 1; bases outside the gene matches: 5. CDR3 length: 15 residues. CDR3 residues: CSAIRDRGGNYGYTF. DNA of the CDR3: TGCAGTGCTATAAGGGACAGGGGGGGTAACTATGGCTACACCTTC.

There are a few counts of this clonotype. The V and J genes are TRBV10-3 and TRBJ2-5; D may match TRBD1 or TRBD2 (5 bases each). The germline gives CDR1 ENHRY, CDR2 SYGVKD. The V and J ends lost 0 bases and 3 bases respectively, with 8 bases between them. The CDR3 is made up of 14 amino acids. CDR3 DNA: TGTGCCATCAGTGAGTCGGGACGAGAAGAGACCCAGTACTTC. Translated, it gives CAISESGREETQYF.

This clonotype appeared a few times. The CDR3 loop reads CASSQDLRLYSSYEQYF. The DNA for the CDR3 is TGTGCCAGCAGCCAAGATCTGAGGTTGTACAGCTCCTACGAGCAGTACTTC. V is TRBV4-2 and J is TRBJ2-7; D is ambiguous. With 0 bases removed from V and 0 bases from J, the gap between germline ends came to 15 bases. This CDR3 contains 17 residues. Germline lookup yields CDR1 LGHNA and CDR2 YNFKEQ.

This clonotype was observed a few times. This chain links TRBV29-1 with TRBJ1-5; perhaps TRBD1 as D (6 bases). CDR1 and CDR2 (germline): SQVTM, ANQGSEA. Trimming left V 8 bases short and J 6 bases short, with 17 bases between. The CDR3 is made up of 13 amino acids. CDR3 sequence reads: CSFLAGDFQPQHF. The CDR3 nucleotides are TGCAGCTTTCTGGCAGGGGATTTTCAGCCCCAGCATTTT.

This clonotype was counted between two and nine times. This chain links TRBV2 with TRBJ1-5; D is possibly TRBD1 (5 bases). The CDR3 loop spans 16 amino acids. Germline CDR1 is SNHLY and CDR2 is FYNNEI. V lost 5 bases and J lost 3, with 17 bases in between. The CDR3 DNA reads TGTGCCAGCAGTTTCGGGGCCGAAGGGGCCAATCAGCCCCAGCATTTT. This gives the protein CASSFGAEGANQPQHF.

The chain has TRBV20-1 and TRBJ2-1, with TRBD2 identical over 9 bases. Per the germline V gene, CDR1 is DFQATT and CDR2 is SNEGSKA (reference sequence). The ends lost 1 base at V and 7 bases at J; junction bases unmatched: 8. There are 15 residues in the CDR3. The CDR3 protein is CSARASAGGSNEQFF. The DNA of the CDR3 is TGCAGTGCTAGAGCCTCAGCGGGGGGCTCAAATGAGCAGTTCTTC.

The genes are TRBV12-3 or TRBV12-4 and TRBJ1-1; 7 bases map to TRBD1. This CDR3 contains 14 residues. The V and J ends lost 6 bases and 4 bases, in that order; junction bases with no gene match: 8. CDR3 coding DNA: TGTGCCAGCAGAATACAGGGGCTCGGCACTGAAGCTTTCTTT. Encoded protein: CASRIQGLGTEAFF.

The chain has TRBV12-3 or TRBV12-4 and TRBJ1-2; D may be TRBD1 (5 bases). Trimming shortened V by 2 bases and J by 7 bases, and 14 bases separated the two germline ends. CDR3 length: 14 residues. CDR3 residues: CASSLRIGTGGYTF. CDR3 nucleotides: TGTGCCAGCAGTTTACGGATAGGGACTGGTGGCTACACCTTC.

This clonotype was seen just once. J is TRBJ1-2 and V is TRBV20-1; D gene ambiguous. This CDR3 is 13 amino acids long. V lost 5 bases to trimming and J lost 6 bases, with 16 bases between them. Germline V gene lookup returns CDR1 DFQATT and CDR2 SNEGSKA (reference sequence). Here the CDR3 reads CSALALRNNGYTF. In nucleotides, the CDR3 is TGCAGTGCTTTGGCCCTGCGGAATAATGGCTACACCTTC.

The chain joins TRBV7-8 to TRBJ1-5; D uncertain. Trimming removed 0 bases at V and 1 base at J, with 16 bases between. Germline V lookup: CDR1 SGHVS, CDR2 FQNEAQ. The CDR3 covers 18 residues. CDR3 DNA sequence: TGTGCCAGCAGCTTAGCGCTTAGTGACCTGGGGAGCAATCAGCCCCAGCATTTT. This codes for CASSLALSDLGSNQPQHF. The full variable domain, in which reference TRBV7-8 and TRBJ1-5 provide the parts outside the CDR3, is GAGVSQSPRYKVAKRGQDVALRCDPISGHVSLFWYQQALGQGPEFLTYFQNEAQLDKSGLPSDRFFAERPEGSVSTLKIQRTQQEDSAVYLCASSLALSDLGSNQPQHFGDGTRLSIL.

As for this clonotype: Mismatch with germline at one junction end may stem from a read error. This chain uses TRBV5-1 with TRBJ2-1, with 7 bases that match TRBD2. This CDR3 contains 16 residues. Germline V CDR1 and CDR2: SGHRS, YFSETQ. CDR3 coding DNA: TGCGCCAGCAACTTGGGGGGGACTCCTAGTTACAATGAGCAGTTCTTC. Amino acids: CASNLGGTPSYNEQFF.

Only a few counts were recorded for this clonotype. The chain recombines TRBV7-9 with TRBJ2-7; 9 bases match TRBD1. This CDR3 is built from 14 residues. V lost 7 bases and J lost 1; bases outside the gene matches: 5. Germline V gene data show CDR1 as SEHNR and CDR2 as FQNEAQ (reference sequence). CDR3 in DNA: TGTGCCAGCACCAGGACAGGGGAGTCCTACGAGCAGTACTTC. Protein product: CASTRTGESYEQYF.

The chain couples TRBV24-1 to TRBJ2-1; D is undetermined. CDR1 and CDR2 from the germline V gene are KGHDR and SFDVKD. Trimming pared 4 bases from V and 0 bases from J, leaving 15 bases between. The CDR3 is made up of 17 amino acids. The CDR3 DNA reads as TGTGCCACCAGTGACGAGACCGCAGGAAGCTCCTACAATGAGCAGTTCTTC. It codes for CATSDETAGSSYNEQFF.

CDR3 nucleotides: TGCGCCAGCAGCCATTACCTAGCGGGGGGGGTCAACTATGGCTACACCTTC. Its translation is CASSHYLAGGVNYGYTF. The V and J genes are TRBV4-1 and TRBJ1-2; possible D gene TRBD1, 5 bases. This CDR3 has 17 amino acids. Germline loops: CDR1 MGHRA, CDR2 YSYEKL. Between the trimmed V and J ends, which lost 3 bases and 2 bases, there was a span of 19 bases.